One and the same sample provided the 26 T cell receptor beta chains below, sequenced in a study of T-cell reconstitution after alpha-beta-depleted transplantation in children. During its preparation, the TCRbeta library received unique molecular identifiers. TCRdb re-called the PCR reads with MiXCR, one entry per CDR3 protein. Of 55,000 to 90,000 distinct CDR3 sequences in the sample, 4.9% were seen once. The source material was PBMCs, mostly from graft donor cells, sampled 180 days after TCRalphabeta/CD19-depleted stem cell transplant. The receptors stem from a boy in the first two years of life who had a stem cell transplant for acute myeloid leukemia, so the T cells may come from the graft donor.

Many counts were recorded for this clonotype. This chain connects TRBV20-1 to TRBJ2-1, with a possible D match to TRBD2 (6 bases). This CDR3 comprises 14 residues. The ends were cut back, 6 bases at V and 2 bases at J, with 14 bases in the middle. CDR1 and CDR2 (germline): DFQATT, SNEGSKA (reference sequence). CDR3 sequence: CSAPRRGPYNEQFF. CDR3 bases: TGCAGTGCCCCCCGGCGGGGCCCCTACAATGAGCAGTTCTTC.

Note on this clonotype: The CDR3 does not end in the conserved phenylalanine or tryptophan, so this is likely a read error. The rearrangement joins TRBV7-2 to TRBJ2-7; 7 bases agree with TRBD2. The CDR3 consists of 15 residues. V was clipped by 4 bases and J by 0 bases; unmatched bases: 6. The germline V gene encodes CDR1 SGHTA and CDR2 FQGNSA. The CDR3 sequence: CASSSGSGNSYEQYP. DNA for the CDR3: TGTGCCAGCAGCTCGGGCAGCGGGAACTCCTACGAGCAGTACCCC.

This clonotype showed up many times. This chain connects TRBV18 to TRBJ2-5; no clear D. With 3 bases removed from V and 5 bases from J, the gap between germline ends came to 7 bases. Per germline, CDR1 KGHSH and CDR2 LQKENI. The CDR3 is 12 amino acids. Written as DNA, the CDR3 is TGTGCCAGCTCACCCCTATCCGAGACCCAGTACTTC. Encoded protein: CASSPLSETQYF.

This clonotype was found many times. The CDR3 region has the DNA TGTGCCATCAGTGAGTCGTCAGGGGGAATGTATGGGACCCAGTACTTC. Translation: CAISESSGGMYGTQYF. The chain has TRBV10-3 and TRBJ2-5; TRBD1 aligns across 7 bases. The CDR3 covers 16 residues. Per the germline V gene, CDR1 is ENHRY and CDR2 is SYGVKD. J was trimmed by 7 bases and V by 0 bases; bases with no gene match: 11.

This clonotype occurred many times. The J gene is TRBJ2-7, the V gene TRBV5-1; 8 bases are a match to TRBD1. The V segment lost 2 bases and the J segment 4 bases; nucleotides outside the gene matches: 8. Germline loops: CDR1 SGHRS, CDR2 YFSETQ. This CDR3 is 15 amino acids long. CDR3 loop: CASSLGQGPGYEQYF. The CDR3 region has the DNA TGCGCCAGCAGCTTAGGACAGGGTCCCGGGTACGAGCAGTACTTC.

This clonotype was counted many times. The CDR3 loop reads CSGVAVGQGAKNIQYF. For the CDR3, the DNA is TGCAGCGGGGTCGCGGTCGGACAGGGGGCCAAAAACATTCAGTACTTC. This rearrangement joins TRBV29-1 to TRBJ2-4, with TRBD1 matching 9 bases. The CDR3 contains 16 residues. V shed 7 bases, J shed 1 base, and the junction held 11 bases outside the gene matches. The germline CDR1 and CDR2 sequences are SQVTM and ANQGSEA.

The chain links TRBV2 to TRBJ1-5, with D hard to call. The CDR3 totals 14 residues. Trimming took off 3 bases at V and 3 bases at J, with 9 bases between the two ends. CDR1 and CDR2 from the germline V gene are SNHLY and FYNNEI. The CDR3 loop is CASSDGPHNQPQHF. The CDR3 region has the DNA TGTGCCAGCAGTGACGGGCCCCACAATCAGCCCCAGCATTTT.

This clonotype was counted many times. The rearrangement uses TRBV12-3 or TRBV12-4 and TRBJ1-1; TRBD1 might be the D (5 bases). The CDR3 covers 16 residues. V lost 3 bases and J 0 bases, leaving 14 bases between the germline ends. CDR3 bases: TGTGCCAGCAGTTTTGGGACCGGACTTTTGAACACTGAAGCTTTCTTT. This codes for CASSFGTGLLNTEAFF.

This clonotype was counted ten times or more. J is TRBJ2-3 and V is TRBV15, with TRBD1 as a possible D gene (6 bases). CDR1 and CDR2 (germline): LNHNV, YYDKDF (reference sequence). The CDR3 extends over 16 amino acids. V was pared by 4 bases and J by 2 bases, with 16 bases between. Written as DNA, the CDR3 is TGTGCCACCAGCATATCGACAGGCCATTCCACAGATACGCAGTATTTT. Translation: CATSISTGHSTDTQYF.

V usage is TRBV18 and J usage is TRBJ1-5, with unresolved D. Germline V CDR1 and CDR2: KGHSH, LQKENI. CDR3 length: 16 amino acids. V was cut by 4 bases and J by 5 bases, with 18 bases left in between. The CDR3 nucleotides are TGTGCCAGCTCACGCAGTGGTCTGCTGAGGGATCAGCCCCAGCATTTT. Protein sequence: CASSRSGLLRDQPQHF.

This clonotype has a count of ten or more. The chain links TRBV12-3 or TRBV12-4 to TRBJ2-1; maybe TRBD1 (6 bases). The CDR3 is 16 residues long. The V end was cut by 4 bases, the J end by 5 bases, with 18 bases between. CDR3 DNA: TGTGCCAGCAGTTCTCCGGGACACAGGCCCAACAATGAGCAGTTCTTC. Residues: CASSSPGHRPNNEQFF.

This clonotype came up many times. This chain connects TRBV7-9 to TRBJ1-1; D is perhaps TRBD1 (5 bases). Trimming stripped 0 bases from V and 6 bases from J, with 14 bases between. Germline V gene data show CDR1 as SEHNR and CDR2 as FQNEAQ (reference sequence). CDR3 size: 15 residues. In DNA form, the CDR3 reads TGTGCCAGCAGCTTAGCGCCCGGGACTGTCGCTGAAGCTTTCTTT. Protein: CASSLAPGTVAEAFF.

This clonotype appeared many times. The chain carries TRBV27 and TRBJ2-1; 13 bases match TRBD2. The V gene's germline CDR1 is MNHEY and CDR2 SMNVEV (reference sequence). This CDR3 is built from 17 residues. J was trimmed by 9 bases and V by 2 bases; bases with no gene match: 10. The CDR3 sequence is CASSLAVLAGGPREQFF. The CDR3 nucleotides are TGTGCCAGCAGTTTAGCCGTACTAGCGGGGGGGCCTCGTGAGCAGTTCTTC.

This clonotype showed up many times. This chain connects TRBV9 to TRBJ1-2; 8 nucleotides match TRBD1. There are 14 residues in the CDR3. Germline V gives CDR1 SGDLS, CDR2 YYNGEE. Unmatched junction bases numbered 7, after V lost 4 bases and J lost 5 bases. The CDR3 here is CASSPRDRRYGYTF. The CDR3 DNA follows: TGTGCCAGCAGCCCGCGGGACAGGCGTTATGGCTACACCTTC.

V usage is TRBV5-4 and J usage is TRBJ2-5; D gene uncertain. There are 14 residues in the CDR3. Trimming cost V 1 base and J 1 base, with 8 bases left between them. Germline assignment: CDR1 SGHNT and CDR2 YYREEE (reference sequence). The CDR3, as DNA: TGTGCCAGCAGCTTGTTTGGTTCCCAAGAGACCCAGTACTTC. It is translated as CASSLFGSQETQYF. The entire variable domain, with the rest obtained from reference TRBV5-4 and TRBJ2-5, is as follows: ETGVTQSPTHLIKTRGQQVTLRCSSQSGHNTVSWYQQALGQGPQFIFQYYREEENGRGNFPPRFSGLQFPNYSSELNVNALELDDSALYLCASSLFGSQETQYFGPGTRLLVL.

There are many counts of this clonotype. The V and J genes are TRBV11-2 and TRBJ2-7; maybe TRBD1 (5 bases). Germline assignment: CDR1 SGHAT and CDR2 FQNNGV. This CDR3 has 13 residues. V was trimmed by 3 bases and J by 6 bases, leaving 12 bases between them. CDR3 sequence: CASSFRVTGEQYV. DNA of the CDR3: TGTGCCAGCAGCTTTAGGGTTACAGGCGAGCAGTACGTC.

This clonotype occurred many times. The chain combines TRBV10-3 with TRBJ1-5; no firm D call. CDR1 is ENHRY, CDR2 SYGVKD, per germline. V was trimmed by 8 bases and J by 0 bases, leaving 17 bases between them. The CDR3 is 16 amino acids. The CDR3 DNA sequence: TGTGCCATCCCTTGGGAGGACGACTATAGCAATCAGCCCCAGCATTTT. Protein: CAIPWEDDYSNQPQHF.

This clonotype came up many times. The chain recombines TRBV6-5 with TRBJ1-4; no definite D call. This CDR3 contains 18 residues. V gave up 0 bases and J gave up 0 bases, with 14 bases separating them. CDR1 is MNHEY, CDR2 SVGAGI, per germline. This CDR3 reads CASSYSSSTAATNEKLFF. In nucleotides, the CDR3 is TGTGCCAGCAGTTACTCCAGTAGCACAGCGGCAACTAATGAAAAACTGTTTTTT.

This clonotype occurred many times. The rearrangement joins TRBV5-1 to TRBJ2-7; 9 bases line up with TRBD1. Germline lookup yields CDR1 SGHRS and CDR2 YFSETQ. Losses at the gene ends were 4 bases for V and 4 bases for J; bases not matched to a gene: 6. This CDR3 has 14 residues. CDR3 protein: CASSIRDRDYEQYV. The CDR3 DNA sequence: TGCGCCAGCAGCATCCGGGACAGGGATTACGAGCAGTACGTC.

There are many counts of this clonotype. CDR3 protein: CASSPTGGPPYEQYV. CDR3 coding DNA: TGTGCCAGCAGTCCTACAGGGGGCCCCCCCTACGAGCAGTACGTC. The chain has TRBV6-5 and TRBJ2-7; TRBD1 matches 9 bases. The J segment lost 2 bases and the V segment lost 5 bases, leaving 7 bases of the junction unmatched. Germline CDR1 and CDR2: MNHEY and SVGAGI. There are 15 residues in the CDR3.

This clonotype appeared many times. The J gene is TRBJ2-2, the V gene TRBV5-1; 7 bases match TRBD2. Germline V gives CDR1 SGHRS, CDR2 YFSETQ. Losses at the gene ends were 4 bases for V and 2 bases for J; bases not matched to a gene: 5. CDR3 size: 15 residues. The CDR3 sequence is CASSVRLANTGELFF. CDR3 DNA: TGCGCCAGCAGCGTCCGACTAGCTAACACCGGGGAGCTGTTTTTT.

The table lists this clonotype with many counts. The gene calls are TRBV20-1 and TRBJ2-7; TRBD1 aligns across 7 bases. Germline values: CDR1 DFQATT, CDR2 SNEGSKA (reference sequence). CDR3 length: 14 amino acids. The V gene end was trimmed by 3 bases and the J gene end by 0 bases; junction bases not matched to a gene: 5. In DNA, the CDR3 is TGCAGTGCTAGTGGGACAGCCTTCTCCTACGAGCAGTACGTC. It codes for CSASGTAFSYEQYV.

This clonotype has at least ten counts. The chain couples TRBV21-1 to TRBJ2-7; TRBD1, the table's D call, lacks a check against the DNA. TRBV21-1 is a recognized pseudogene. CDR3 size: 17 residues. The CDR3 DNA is TGTGCCAGCAGCAAAGGGCTAGGGACAGGGTCCTCCTACGAGCAGTACTTC. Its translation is CASSKGLGTGSSYEQYF.

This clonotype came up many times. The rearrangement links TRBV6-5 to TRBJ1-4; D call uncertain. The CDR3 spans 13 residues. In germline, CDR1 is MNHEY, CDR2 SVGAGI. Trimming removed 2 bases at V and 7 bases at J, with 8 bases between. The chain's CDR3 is CASSYAAGEKLFF. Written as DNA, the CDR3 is TGTGCCAGCAGTTACGCCGCCGGTGAAAAACTGTTTTTT.

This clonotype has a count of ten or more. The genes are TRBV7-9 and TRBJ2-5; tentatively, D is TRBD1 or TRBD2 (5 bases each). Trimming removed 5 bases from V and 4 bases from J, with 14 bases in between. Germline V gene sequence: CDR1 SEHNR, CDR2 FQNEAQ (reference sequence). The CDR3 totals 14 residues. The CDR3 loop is CASSTREWGETQYF. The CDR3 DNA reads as TGTGCCAGCAGCACCAGGGAGTGGGGAGAGACCCAGTACTTC. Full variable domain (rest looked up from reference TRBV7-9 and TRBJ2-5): DTGVSQNPRHKITKRGQNVTFRCDPISEHNRLYWYRQTLGQGPEFLTYFQNEAQLEKSRLLSDRFSAERPKGSFSTLEIQRTEQGDSAMYLCASSTREWGETQYFGPGTRLLVL.

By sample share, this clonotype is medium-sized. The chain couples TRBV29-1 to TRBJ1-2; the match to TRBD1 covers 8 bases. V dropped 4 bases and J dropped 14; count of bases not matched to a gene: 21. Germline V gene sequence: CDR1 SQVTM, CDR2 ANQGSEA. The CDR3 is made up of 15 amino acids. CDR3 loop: CSVVPLGQGIYGWTF. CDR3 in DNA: TGCAGCGTTGTTCCCCTTGGACAGGGAATCTATGGTTGGACCTTC.